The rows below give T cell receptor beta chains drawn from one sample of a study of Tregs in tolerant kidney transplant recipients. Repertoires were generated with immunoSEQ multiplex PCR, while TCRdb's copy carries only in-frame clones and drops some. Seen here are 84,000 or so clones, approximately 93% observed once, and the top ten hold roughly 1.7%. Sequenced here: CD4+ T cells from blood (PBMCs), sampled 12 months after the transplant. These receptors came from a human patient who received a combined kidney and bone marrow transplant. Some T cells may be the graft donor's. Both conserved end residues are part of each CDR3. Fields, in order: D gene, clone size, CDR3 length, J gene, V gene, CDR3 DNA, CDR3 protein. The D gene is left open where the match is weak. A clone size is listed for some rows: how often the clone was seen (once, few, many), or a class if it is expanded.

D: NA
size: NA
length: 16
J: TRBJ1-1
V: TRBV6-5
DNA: TGTGCCAGCAGTTACCGACCTAGGACAGAGAACACTGAAGCTTTCTTT
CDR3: CASSYRPRTENTEAFF

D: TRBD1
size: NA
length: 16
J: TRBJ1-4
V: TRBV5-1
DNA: TGCGCCAGCAGCATCGGACAGGGACTGGGAAATGAAAAACTGTTTTTT
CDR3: CASSIGQGLGNEKLFF

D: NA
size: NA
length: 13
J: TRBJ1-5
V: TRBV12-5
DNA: TGTGCTAGTGGTTTGGCCAGGGGCCAGCCCCAGCATTTT
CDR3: CASGLARGQPQHF

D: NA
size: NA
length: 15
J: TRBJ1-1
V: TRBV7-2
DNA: TGTGCCAGCAGGATAACAGGGAACATGAACACTGAAGCTTTCTTT
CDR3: CASRITGNMNTEAFF

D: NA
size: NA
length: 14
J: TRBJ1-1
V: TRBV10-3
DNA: TGTGCCATCAGTGAGTTGGGGGGGGACACTGAAGCTTTCTTT
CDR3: CAISELGGDTEAFF

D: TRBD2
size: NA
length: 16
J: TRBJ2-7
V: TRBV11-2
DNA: TGTGCCAGCAGCCCGGGACTAGCGGGAAGTGTCTACGAGCAGTACTTC
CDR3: CASSPGLAGSVYEQYF

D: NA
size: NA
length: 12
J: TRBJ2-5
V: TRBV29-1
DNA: TGCAGCGTAGCAGGGGTTCAAGAGACCCAGTACTTC
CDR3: CSVAGVQETQYF

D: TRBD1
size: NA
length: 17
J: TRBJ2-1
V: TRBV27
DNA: TGTGCCAGCAGTTTTTGGGACAGGGGGCCATCCTACAATGAGCAGTTCTTC
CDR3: CASSFWDRGPSYNEQFF

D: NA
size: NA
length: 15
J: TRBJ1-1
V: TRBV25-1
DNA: TGTGCCAGCAGTGATTCGCGGCGGGGGGACACTGAAGCTTTCTTT
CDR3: CASSDSRRGDTEAFF

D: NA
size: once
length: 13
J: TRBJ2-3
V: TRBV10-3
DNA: TGTGCCATCAGTCTAAGGGGCCCAGATACGCAGTATTTT
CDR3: CAISLRGPDTQYF

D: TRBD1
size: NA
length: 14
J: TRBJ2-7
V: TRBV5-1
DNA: TGCGCCAGCAGCTTACCGACAGGGTTTAACGAGCAGTACTTC
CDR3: CASSLPTGFNEQYF

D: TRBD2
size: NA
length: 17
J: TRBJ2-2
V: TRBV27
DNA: TGTGCCAGCAGTCAGGGACTAGCGGGAGTTAGGACCGGGGAGCTGTTTTTT
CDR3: CASSQGLAGVRTGELFF

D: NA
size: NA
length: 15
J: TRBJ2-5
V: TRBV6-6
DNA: TGTGCCAGCAGTTGGGAGGAGGGTTTTCAAGAGACCCAGTACTTC
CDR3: CASSWEEGFQETQYF